This T cell receptor (beta chain) was found in a study of T-cell memory formation after mild COVID-19. CDR3 length: 14 residues. Between the trimmed V and J ends, which lost 4 bases and 4 bases, there was a span of 11 bases. Germline V gene data show CDR1 as SGHTA and CDR2 as FQGTGA. Study findings and constraints: Prior to infection, memory already included some responding clones, suggesting cross-reactive memory joined. Chiefly within CM and EM were the contracting CD4+ clones; CD8+ ones were within EMRA.

As concerns this clonotype: Its matching antigen is unknown.

Using constant-segment primers, 5'RACE produced TCR alpha and TCR beta cDNA libraries carrying sample barcodes and UMIs. TCRdb reprocessed the 5' RACE reads with MiXCR, giving one entry per CDR3 protein. This sample has some 290,000 distinct CDR3 sequences, with around 15% found just once. The rearrangement uses TRBV7-3 and TRBJ1-3, with D tentatively TRBD1 (5 bases). The clonotype comes from a man aged 18 to 35 who had mild COVID-19 (a few samples of this study predate the infection). Cell type and time point are not known. The sequenced sample consisted of PBMCs or a T cell subset sorted from them (not recorded which). The CDR3 region is CASSSGAPGNTIYF. The CDR3 DNA reads as TGTGCCAGCAGCTCTGGGGCGCCCGGAAACACCATATATTTT.